Shown below are 17 T cell receptor beta chains from a single sample sequenced in a study of blood T cell repertoires in COVID-19. Profiling relied on immunoSEQ multiplex PCR, and the TCRdb table lists in-frame clones only, not all of them. The sample shows about 200,000 clones, more than 70% of them seen only once. The source material was PBMCs or T cells enriched from blood (not recorded which). The receptors come from a woman in her thirties or forties with acute COVID-19.

In this sample, this clone turned up a few times. The chain employs TRBV15 and TRBJ2-3; D is unclear. V was pared by 3 bases and J by 2 bases, with 12 bases between. CDR3 length: 15 amino acids. CDR1 is LNHNV, CDR2 YYDKDF, per germline (reference sequence). The CDR3 nucleotides read TGTGCCACCAGCAGGCAAGACTCAGCCACAGATACGCAGTATTTT. It encodes CATSRQDSATDTQYF.

The genes are TRBV7-2 and TRBJ1-6; D remains ambiguous. Per germline, CDR1 SGHTA and CDR2 FQGNSA. Between the trimmed V and J ends, which lost 3 bases and 7 bases, there was a span of 10 bases. The CDR3 sequence is 14 residues long. CDR3 region: CASSFGQRNSPLHF. CDR3 sequence (DNA): TGTGCCAGCAGCTTTGGTCAGCGCAATTCACCCCTCCACTTT.

The chain carries TRBV5-1 and TRBJ2-2; 7 nucleotides line up with TRBD1. Trimming removed 3 bases from V and 6 bases from J; junction bases left unmatched: 8. This CDR3 comprises 15 residues. CDR1 is SGHRS and CDR2 is YFSETQ in the germline V gene. CDR3 protein: CASSSDRVGAGELFF. CDR3 bases: TGCGCCAGCAGCTCCGACAGGGTAGGCGCCGGGGAGCTGTTTTTT.

The V call is TRBV5-1, the J call TRBJ1-2; D is possibly TRBD1 (6 bases). CDR3 length: 17 amino acids. Germline V CDR1 and CDR2: SGHRS, YFSETQ. Trimming stripped 4 bases from V and 2 bases from J, with 21 bases between. CDR3 DNA: TGCGCCAGCAGCGATGGGGCGGGGGGCGAGTGGAACTATGGCTACACCTTC. It encodes CASSDGAGGEWNYGYTF.

The chain combines TRBV9 with TRBJ2-7; 7 bases line up with TRBD1. Trimming cost V 0 bases and J 1 base; bases outside gene matches: 10. CDR3 size: 17 residues. Germline loops: CDR1 SGDLS, CDR2 YYNGEE. The CDR3: CASSVVASGTASYEQYF. In DNA, the CDR3 is TGTGCCAGCAGCGTAGTAGCCTCCGGGACAGCGTCCTACGAGCAGTACTTC.

The chain recombines TRBV9 with TRBJ2-5, with 10 bases identical to TRBD2. V shed 0 bases and J 4 bases; nucleotides not matched to a gene: 3. The CDR3 contains 15 residues. Germline loops: CDR1 SGDLS, CDR2 YYNGEE. The CDR3 spells CASSVGTSGIETQYF. In DNA form, the CDR3 reads TGTGCCAGCAGCGTAGGCACTAGCGGGATAGAGACCCAGTACTTC.

The count of this clone is one. The chain links TRBV28 to TRBJ1-1; D remains unclear. V was cut by 3 bases and J by 5 bases, with 13 bases left in between. In germline, CDR1 is MDHEN, CDR2 SYDVKM. The CDR3 loop spans 14 amino acids. CDR3 amino acids: CASSLVAGRTEAFF. The CDR3 nucleotides are TGTGCCAGCAGTTTGGTTGCGGGCCGGACTGAAGCTTTCTTT.

This CDR3 reads CASSLGTTNDQPQHF. The CDR3 DNA follows: TGTGCCAGCAGCTTAGGGACAACCAACGATCAGCCCCAGCATTTT. The rearrangement links TRBV7-9 to TRBJ1-5; a possible D gene is TRBD1 (5 bases). CDR3 size: 15 residues. Germline CDR1 and CDR2: SEHNR and FQNEAQ (reference sequence). V dropped 1 base and J dropped 5 bases, with 12 bases sitting between them.

The gene calls are TRBV6-1 and TRBJ2-7, with TRBD1 matching 9 bases. This CDR3 has 15 amino acids. V dropped 3 bases and J dropped 3; count of bases not matched to a gene: 6. CDR1 and CDR2 from the germline V gene are MNHNS and SASEGT. This CDR3 reads CASSEGQGVVYEQYF. The CDR3 region has the DNA TGTGCCAGCAGTGAGGGACAGGGTGTCGTCTACGAGCAGTACTTC.

The chain carries TRBV19 and TRBJ2-1, with TRBD2 matching over 12 bases. The germline V gene encodes CDR1 LNHDA and CDR2 SQIVND (reference sequence). V trimming: 1 base; J trimming: 12 bases; junction bases outside the gene matches: 10. The length of the CDR3 is 16 residues. The CDR3 loop is CASSIGGLAGGPAQFF. For the CDR3, the DNA is TGTGCCAGTAGTATAGGCGGCCTAGCGGGGGGGCCAGCGCAGTTCTTC.

The chain uses TRBV9 and TRBJ2-5; possible D gene TRBD2, 5 bases. Germline loops: CDR1 SGDLS, CDR2 YYNGEE. Trimming shortened V by 8 bases and J by 5 bases, and 13 bases separated the two germline ends. The CDR3 loop spans 12 amino acids. The DNA for the CDR3 is TGTGCCAGATTAACTAGTCGCGAGACCCAGTACTTC. It translates to CARLTSRETQYF.

This sequence joins TRBV7-9 and TRBJ1-1; TRBD1 agrees at 9 bases. J gave up 3 bases and V 2 bases, and 7 bases lay outside the gene matches. This CDR3 is built from 16 residues. Germline CDR1 and CDR2: SEHNR and FQNEAQ (reference sequence). The CDR3 here is CASSLPTGGTDTEAFF. CDR3 sequence (DNA): TGTGCCAGCAGCTTACCTACAGGGGGCACGGACACTGAAGCTTTCTTT.

This chain joins TRBV6-6 and TRBJ1-2, with TRBD1 matching over 9 bases. Looked up from germline, CDR1 is MNHNY and CDR2 is SVGAGI (reference sequence). The trim removed 5 bases at V and 3 bases at J, leaving 4 bases unmatched. The CDR3 length is 14 residues. CDR3 coding DNA: TGTGCCAGCAGTCCGGACAGGGGATACTATGGCTACACCTTC. This sequence encodes CASSPDRGYYGYTF.

V usage is TRBV19 and J usage is TRBJ1-5, with no clear D. The CDR3 is 13 amino acids. Germline CDR1 reads LNHDA; CDR2 reads SQIVND (reference sequence). Trimming cost V 7 bases and J 3 bases, with 10 bases left between them. The CDR3 coding sequence is TGTGCCAGTACGGTCGGGAACAATCAGCCCCAGCATTTT. Protein sequence: CASTVGNNQPQHF.

The chain recombines TRBV4-3 with TRBJ2-3; 7 bases agree with TRBD2. V lost 1 base and J lost 5; bases outside the gene matches: 15. This CDR3 has 18 residues. CDR1 is LGHNA and CDR2 is YSLEER in the germline V gene. The CDR3 DNA sequence: TGCGCCAGCAGCCAAGTCAATCGGGCGCGGGAGCGAAGAGATACGCAGTATTTT. Translation gives CASSQVNRARERRDTQYF.

The chain carries TRBV12-3 or TRBV12-4 and TRBJ2-3, with D perhaps TRBD1 (6 bases). Trimming removed 3 bases at V and 5 bases at J, with 9 bases between. The CDR3 has 13 amino acids. The CDR3 reads CASSLGARDTQYF. The CDR3 DNA follows: TGTGCCAGCAGTTTGGGGGCAAGAGATACGCAGTATTTT.

V is TRBV9 and J is TRBJ1-6, with TRBD1 identical over 7 bases. The junction had 8 bases not matched to a gene; V was cut back by 2 bases and J by 9 bases. The V gene's germline CDR1 is SGDLS and CDR2 YYNGEE. The CDR3 loop spans 15 amino acids. In DNA form, the CDR3 reads TGTGCCAGCAGCGTGGCGACAGGGCTTGGTTCACCCCTCCACTTT. The encoded protein is CASSVATGLGSPLHF.